Described below is a single T cell receptor beta chain sequence and its context. Trimming cost V 1 base and J 3 bases, with 9 bases left between them. Germline CDR1 and CDR2: SGHAT and FQNNGV. The CDR3 sequence is 14 residues long. This entry comes from a study of shared clonotypes between healthy human individuals. About the study: CD4 naive cells filled three plates per donor, CD4 memory three, CD8 naive two and CD8 memory one.

The protocol was immunoSEQ multiplex PCR, while the TCRdb copy is restricted to in-frame clones and leaves out a portion. The data contain about 380,000 clones, about 96% of them seen just once; the ten biggest clones take up about 0.32%. The sequenced sample consisted of memory CD8+ T cells sorted from blood. Subset in this sample: CD45RO+ cells pooled with CCR7-negative TemRA cells. The gene calls are TRBV11-2 and TRBJ2-5; D is uncertain. The sequence came from a young man in good health. The CDR3 here is CASSLGPVKETQYF. CDR3 in DNA: TGTGCCAGCAGCTTAGGTCCAGTAAAAGAGACCCAGTACTTC. Looking up the rest from reference TRBV11-2 and TRBJ2-5 gives the full variable domain: EAGVAQSPRYKIIEKRQSVAFWCNPISGHATLYWYQQILGQGPKLLIQFQNNGVVDDSQLPKDRFSAERLKGVDSTLKIQPAKLEDSAVYLCASSLGPVKETQYFGPGTRLLVL.